The 3 T cell receptor beta chains below were found in one sample sequenced in a study of technical replicates of blood from a few donors. Profiled with immunoSEQ multiplex PCR; TCRdb holds only in-frame clones, not every one. Among roughly 61,000 clones, 97% were seen once, and the ten largest hold about 0.19%. Sequencing was performed on T cells isolated from PBMCs. These receptor sequences come from a human donor in good health.

The chain combines TRBV7-9 with TRBJ2-7; TRBD1 matches 8 bases. Looked up from germline, CDR1 is SEHNR and CDR2 is FQNEAQ (reference sequence). The CDR3 runs 16 residues. V dropped 4 bases and J dropped 3; count of bases not matched to a gene: 11. The CDR3 spells CASSSWTGRDFYEQYF. As DNA, the CDR3 is TGTGCCAGCAGCTCCTGGACAGGGCGAGATTTCTACGAGCAGTACTTC. Complete variable domain (other parts from reference TRBV7-9 and TRBJ2-7): DTGVSQNPRHKITKRGQNVTFRCDPISEHNRLYWYRQTLGQGPEFLTYFQNEAQLEKSRLLSDRFSAERPKGSFSTLEIQRTEQGDSAMYLCASSSWTGRDFYEQYFGPGTRLTVT.

This clone was detected once. V gene TRBV2 combines with J gene TRBJ2-7; 7 bases are a match to TRBD2. The germline gives CDR1 SNHLY, CDR2 FYNNEI. This CDR3 contains 13 residues. The V segment lost 7 bases and the J segment 6 bases; nucleotides outside the gene matches: 9. Here the CDR3 reads CASKEGSGLEQYF. The CDR3 region has the DNA TGTGCCAGCAAGGAGGGTAGCGGGCTCGAGCAGTACTTC.

The rearrangement uses TRBV7-9 and TRBJ1-1; the D gene is possibly TRBD1 (5 bases). Germline V gives CDR1 SEHNR, CDR2 FQNEAQ (reference sequence). The ends were cut back, 2 bases at V and 6 bases at J, with 7 bases in the middle. This CDR3 comprises 12 residues. In DNA, the CDR3 is TGTGCCAGCAGCTTACGGGGGTCTGAAGCTTTCTTT. Amino acids: CASSLRGSEAFF. Variable domain in full (rest from reference TRBV7-9 and TRBJ1-1): DTGVSQNPRHKITKRGQNVTFRCDPISEHNRLYWYRQTLGQGPEFLTYFQNEAQLEKSRLLSDRFSAERPKGSFSTLEIQRTEQGDSAMYLCASSLRGSEAFFGQGTRLTVV.